What follows is one T cell receptor (beta chain) and its context. Its antigen is unknown. The read ends 3 residues shy of where the CDR3 ends; the end is completed using the germline J gene. Germline values: CDR1 DFQATT, CDR2 SNEGSKA (reference sequence). This CDR3 region has 15 residues. Assay: immunoSEQ multiplex PCR; the TCRdb copy retains only in-frame clones and omits some. This table holds 20,000 to 30,000 clones. These data are taken from a study of T cells in women clearing cervical HPV infection. Study-wide background: Cases were women with histologically confirmed HPV16-related CIN3 or worse, including a couple of invasive cancers. Controls gave blood once infection was undetectable; cases at lesion identification.

Study-level results: TRBV6-7 relative abundance averaged approximately 0.11% in cases and 0.15% to 0.2% in controls.

The sequence came from a woman between 18 and 69 years old with a cervical HPV16 infection that either progressed to CIN3+ or cleared (not recorded which). Sequenced input: blood buffy coat. V and J are TRBV20-1 and TRBJ2-3, with unresolved D. The sequenced part of the CDR3 DNA is TGCAGTGCTAGAGATATGAGCCATAGCAATCAGCCG. This codes for CSARDMSHSNQP. The full CDR3 sequence reads CSARDMSHSNQPQYF.